A selection of T cell receptor beta chains follows, all from one sample in a study of shared clonotypes between healthy human individuals. Sequencing used immunoSEQ multiplex PCR; TCRdb keeps in-frame clones, though not all of them. The profile shows over 400,000 clones, 95% to 96% of them singletons. The sequencing sample was made of naive CD4+ T cells sorted from blood. All receptors come from a woman in her thirties in good health. Both conserved end residues are part of each CDR3. The order of the fields is D gene, J gene, clone size, V gene, CDR3 DNA, CDR3 protein. The D gene is left open where the match is weak. The listing skips clone size in some rows; elsewhere it reads once, few, many or a size class.

d_call: -
j_call: TRBJ2-7
clone_size: few
v_call: TRBV7-6
cdr3_nt: TGTGCCAGCAGCACCGGGACGAACAACTACGAGCAGTACTTC
cdr3_aa: CASSTGTNNYEQYF

d_call: -
j_call: TRBJ1-1
clone_size: -
v_call: TRBV28
cdr3_nt: TGTGCCAGCAGTCCACCATCCGGGACATTGACTGAAGCTTTCTTT
cdr3_aa: CASSPPSGTLTEAFF

d_call: TRBD1
j_call: TRBJ1-4
clone_size: -
v_call: TRBV4-1
cdr3_nt: TGCGCCAGCAGCCAGGCTGACAGGGTAACTAATGAAAAACTGTTTTTT
cdr3_aa: CASSQADRVTNEKLFF

d_call: -
j_call: TRBJ2-7
clone_size: -
v_call: TRBV5-8
cdr3_nt: TGTGCCAGCAGCTTGGGAGGGCTTCGTCGGGAGCAGTACTTC
cdr3_aa: CASSLGGLRREQYF

d_call: TRBD2
j_call: TRBJ2-1
clone_size: -
v_call: TRBV28
cdr3_nt: TGTGCCAGCAGTTTAGGTGGGAGGGCCCCCAATGAGCAGTTCTTC
cdr3_aa: CASSLGGRAPNEQFF

d_call: -
j_call: TRBJ2-3
clone_size: -
v_call: TRBV29-1
cdr3_nt: TGCAGCGTTGTAGAGGGAAGCACAGATACGCAGTATTTT
cdr3_aa: CSVVEGSTDTQYF

d_call: -
j_call: TRBJ2-7
clone_size: -
v_call: TRBV11-2
cdr3_nt: TGTGCCAGCAGCTTAGAGCGGAGCGAGCAGTACTTC
cdr3_aa: CASSLERSEQYF

d_call: TRBD1
j_call: TRBJ1-1
clone_size: -
v_call: TRBV4-1
cdr3_nt: TGCGCCAGCAGCCTGCTGGGACAGGGTACCACTGAAGCTTTCTTT
cdr3_aa: CASSLLGQGTTEAFF

d_call: -
j_call: TRBJ2-2
clone_size: -
v_call: TRBV4-1
cdr3_nt: TGCGCCAGCAGCCAAGCGGCAGCCCCGAACACCGGGGAGCTGTTTTTT
cdr3_aa: CASSQAAAPNTGELFF

d_call: -
j_call: TRBJ1-4
clone_size: -
v_call: TRBV27
cdr3_nt: TGTGCCAGCAGTTTTCTTGGTGAAAAACTGTTTTTT
cdr3_aa: CASSFLGEKLFF

d_call: -
j_call: TRBJ1-4
clone_size: -
v_call: TRBV29-1
cdr3_nt: TGCAGCGTTGGGGTCTTAAATGAAAAACTGTTTTTT
cdr3_aa: CSVGVLNEKLFF

d_call: -
j_call: TRBJ2-6
clone_size: -
v_call: TRBV13
cdr3_nt: TGTGCCAGCAGGAAACAGGGCCCCGGGGCCAACGTCCTGACTTTC
cdr3_aa: CASRKQGPGANVLTF

d_call: -
j_call: TRBJ1-1
clone_size: -
v_call: TRBV11-2
cdr3_nt: TGTGCCAGCAGCAATGGCGGGGTAACTGAAGCTTTCTTT
cdr3_aa: CASSNGGVTEAFF

d_call: TRBD2
j_call: TRBJ2-2
clone_size: -
v_call: TRBV5-1
cdr3_nt: TGCGCCAGCAGCCCATTGGCTAGCGGGAACACCGGGGAGCTGTTTTTT
cdr3_aa: CASSPLASGNTGELFF

d_call: -
j_call: TRBJ2-3
clone_size: -
v_call: TRBV5-4
cdr3_nt: TGTGCCAGCAGTCTTAAAGCGGGAGATACGCAGTATTTT
cdr3_aa: CASSLKAGDTQYF

d_call: -
j_call: TRBJ2-7
clone_size: -
v_call: TRBV5-1
cdr3_nt: TGCGCCAGCAGCTTCGGAGGGGGACCCTACGAGCAGTACTTC
cdr3_aa: CASSFGGGPYEQYF

d_call: TRBD2
j_call: TRBJ2-7
clone_size: once
v_call: TRBV10-2
cdr3_nt: TGCGCCAGCAGTTTCAGCGGGAGGGCTACCTACGAGCAGTACTTC
cdr3_aa: CASSFSGRATYEQYF

d_call: TRBD2
j_call: TRBJ2-1
clone_size: -
v_call: TRBV19
cdr3_nt: TGTGCCAGTAGTAAATATCCTATTAGCGGGAAGGCAGGAAATGAGCAGTTCTTC
cdr3_aa: CASSKYPISGKAGNEQFF

d_call: TRBD1
j_call: TRBJ1-4
clone_size: -
v_call: TRBV5-1
cdr3_nt: TGCGCCAGCAGCTTGGGATCAGGGGGTAATGAAAAACTGTTTTTT
cdr3_aa: CASSLGSGGNEKLFF

d_call: TRBD1
j_call: TRBJ2-5
clone_size: -
v_call: TRBV29-1
cdr3_nt: TGCAGCGTTAGGACAGGGGAAGAGACCCAGTACTTC
cdr3_aa: CSVRTGEETQYF

d_call: -
j_call: TRBJ1-1
clone_size: -
v_call: TRBV9
cdr3_nt: TGTGCCAGCAGCGTAGGGGACACCAGGGACACTGAAGCTTTCTTT
cdr3_aa: CASSVGDTRDTEAFF

d_call: -
j_call: TRBJ1-1
clone_size: -
v_call: TRBV11-2
cdr3_nt: TGTGCCAGCAGCTTAGGTAGCAGTGCGAACACTGAAGCTTTCTTT
cdr3_aa: CASSLGSSANTEAFF

d_call: -
j_call: TRBJ2-3
clone_size: -
v_call: TRBV20-1
cdr3_nt: TGCAGTGCTAGAGTATGGGATACGCAGTATTTT
cdr3_aa: CSARVWDTQYF

d_call: -
j_call: TRBJ2-1
clone_size: -
v_call: TRBV21-1
cdr3_nt: TGTGCCAGCAGCAATGACTGGTGCAATGAGCAGTTCTTC
cdr3_aa: CASSNDWCNEQFF

d_call: -
j_call: TRBJ2-7
clone_size: -
v_call: TRBV10-3
cdr3_nt: TGTGCCATCAGTGAGTTGGACTCCTCCTACGAGCAGTACTTC
cdr3_aa: CAISELDSSYEQYF

d_call: -
j_call: TRBJ2-7
clone_size: -
v_call: TRBV2
cdr3_nt: TGTGCCAGCAGATCGCTCCGGGGGACAGCCGGCTACTCCTACGAGCAGTACTTC
cdr3_aa: CASRSLRGTAGYSYEQYF

d_call: TRBD1
j_call: TRBJ1-5
clone_size: -
v_call: TRBV27
cdr3_nt: TGTGCCAGCAGCTCACCGACAGGGGGCAATCAGCCCCAGCATTTT
cdr3_aa: CASSSPTGGNQPQHF

d_call: -
j_call: TRBJ1-5
clone_size: few
v_call: TRBV28
cdr3_nt: TGTGCCAGCAGTCCCCTCAGCATCGCAGGCAATCAGCCCCAGCATTTT
cdr3_aa: CASSPLSIAGNQPQHF

d_call: -
j_call: TRBJ1-5
clone_size: -
v_call: TRBV19
cdr3_nt: TGTGCCAGTAGTAGGGGCGAGTATCAGCCCCAGCATTTT
cdr3_aa: CASSRGEYQPQHF

d_call: -
j_call: TRBJ1-2
clone_size: once
v_call: TRBV2
cdr3_nt: TGTGCCAGCGGTGAAGCGCGAGTACCGGGTAACTATGGCTACACCTTC
cdr3_aa: CASGEARVPGNYGYTF

d_call: TRBD1
j_call: TRBJ1-1
clone_size: -
v_call: TRBV19
cdr3_nt: TGTGCCAGTATCTACAGGGGGGCTAACACTGAAGCTTTCTTT
cdr3_aa: CASIYRGANTEAFF

d_call: -
j_call: TRBJ1-2
clone_size: -
v_call: TRBV5-1
cdr3_nt: TGCGCCAGCAGCTTGGTGGCAGGCCCGGATGGCTACACCTTC
cdr3_aa: CASSLVAGPDGYTF

d_call: -
j_call: TRBJ2-1
clone_size: -
v_call: TRBV5-1
cdr3_nt: TGCGCCAGCAGCTTCGTGGGACAAGGCCCTGAGCAGTTCTTC
cdr3_aa: CASSFVGQGPEQFF

d_call: -
j_call: TRBJ2-7
clone_size: -
v_call: TRBV7-2
cdr3_nt: TGTGCCAGCAGCCGAGGTTTCTACGAGCAGTACTTC
cdr3_aa: CASSRGFYEQYF

d_call: TRBD2
j_call: TRBJ2-7
clone_size: -
v_call: TRBV7-6
cdr3_nt: TGTGCCAGCAGCTCCCGGACTAGCGGCAGCCCCGGCGAGCAGTACTTC
cdr3_aa: CASSSRTSGSPGEQYF

d_call: TRBD2
j_call: TRBJ2-7
clone_size: -
v_call: TRBV6-1
cdr3_nt: TGTGCCAGCAGGACTAGCGGCCGCTACGAGCAGTACTTC
cdr3_aa: CASRTSGRYEQYF